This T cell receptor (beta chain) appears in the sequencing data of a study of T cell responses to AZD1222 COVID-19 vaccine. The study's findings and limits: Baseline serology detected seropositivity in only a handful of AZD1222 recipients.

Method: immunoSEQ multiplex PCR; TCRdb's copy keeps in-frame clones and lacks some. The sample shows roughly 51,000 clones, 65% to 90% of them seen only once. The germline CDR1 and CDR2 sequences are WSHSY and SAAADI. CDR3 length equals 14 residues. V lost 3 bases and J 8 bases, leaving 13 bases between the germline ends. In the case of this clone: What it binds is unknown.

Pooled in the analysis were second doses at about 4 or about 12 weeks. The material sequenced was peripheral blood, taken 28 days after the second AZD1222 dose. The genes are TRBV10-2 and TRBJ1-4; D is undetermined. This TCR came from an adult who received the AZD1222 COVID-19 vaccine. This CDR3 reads CASSDSGVREKLFF. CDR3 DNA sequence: TGCGCCAGCAGTGACTCCGGGGTGAGGGAAAAACTGTTTTTT.